This T cell receptor beta chain was retrieved from a study of cytomegalovirus exposure and HLA in healthy donors. Whole-study context: In terms of ancestry, the Caucasian-associated cluster contained 80% to 90% of the approximately 430 genotyped donors.

Both 60 Vbeta primers and 13 Jbeta primers went into the PCR. Generated by immunoSEQ multiplex PCR, the TCRdb table keeps only in-frame clones and is missing some. The data contain fewer than 95,000 clones, approximately 68% of them seen just once; the ten biggest clones take up 20% to 25%. Per the germline V gene, CDR1 is SGHDT and CDR2 is YYEEEE. V shed 2 bases and J 1 base; nucleotides not matched to a gene: 2. The CDR3 is 14 residues long. Findings of the study overall: Trimming of TCR beta V- and J-genes showed a link, identified in a later analysis, to a missense DCLRE1C variant.

A remark on this clone: Its specificity is not known.

Input material: PBMCs. The genes are TRBV5-6 and TRBJ1-1; 7 nucleotides align to TRBD1. This TCR was sampled from a woman aged 50 to 60 in good health and CMV-seropositive. The CDR3, as DNA: TGTGCCAGCAGCTTACAGGGGCCGAACACTGAAGCTTTCTTT. Encoded protein: CASSLQGPNTEAFF. The entire variable domain, with the rest obtained from reference TRBV5-6 and TRBJ1-1, is as follows: DAGVTQSPTHLIKTRGQQVTLRCSPKSGHDTVSWYQQALGQGPQFIFQYYEEEERQRGNFPDRFSGHQFPNYSSELNVNALLLGDSALYLCASSLQGPNTEAFFGQGTRLTVV.